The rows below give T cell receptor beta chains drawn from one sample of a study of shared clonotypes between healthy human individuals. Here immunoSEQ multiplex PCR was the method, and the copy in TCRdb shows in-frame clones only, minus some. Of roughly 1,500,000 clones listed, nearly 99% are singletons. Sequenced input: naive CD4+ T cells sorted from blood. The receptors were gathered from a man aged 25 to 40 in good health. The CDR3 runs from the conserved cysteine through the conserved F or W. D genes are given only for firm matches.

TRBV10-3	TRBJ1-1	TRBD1	TGTGCCACGGGGACAGGGGCCGCTGAAGCTTTCTTT	CATGTGAAEAFF
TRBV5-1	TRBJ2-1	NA	TGCGCCAGCAGCTTGGTATTAGCGAGCTCCTACAATGAGCAGTTCTTC	CASSLVLASSYNEQFF
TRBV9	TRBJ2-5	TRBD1	TGTGCCAGCAGCGTAGATGAACGGCGACAGGGGAAAGAGACCCAGTACTTC	CASSVDERRQGKETQYF
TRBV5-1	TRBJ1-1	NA	TGCGCCAGCAGCTTTGCGGGGGCGAACACTGAAGCTTTCTTT	CASSFAGANTEAFF
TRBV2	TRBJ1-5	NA	TGTGCCAGCAGCTCGTCGAGACAGTTGAATCAGCCCCAGCATTTT	CASSSSRQLNQPQHF
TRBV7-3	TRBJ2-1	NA	TGTGCCAGCAGCTTAACGGGGACCCCGAATCGGATCGATGAGCAGTTCTTC	CASSLTGTPNRIDEQFF
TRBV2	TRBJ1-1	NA	TGTGCCAGCAGGGACCTGGGTGAAGCTTTCTTT	CASRDLGEAFF
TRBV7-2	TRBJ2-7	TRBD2	TGTGCCAGCAGCTCCCAGACTAGCGGGAGCTCCTACGAGCAGTACTTC	CASSSQTSGSSYEQYF
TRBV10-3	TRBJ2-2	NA	TGTGCCATCAGTGACCTACGGGACGGCGGGGAGCTGTTTTTT	CAISDLRDGGELFF
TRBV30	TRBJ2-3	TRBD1	TGTAGCGGGACAGGGTCCTTTTTAAGCACAGATACGCAGTATTTT	CSGTGSFLSTDTQYF
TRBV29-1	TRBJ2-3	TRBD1	TGCAGCGTAGACAGGGGGCCCGATACGCAGTATTTT	CSVDRGPDTQYF
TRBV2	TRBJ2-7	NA	TGTGCCAGCCTAAACCAGGGAACCTACGAGCAGTACTTC	CASLNQGTYEQYF